This passage covers 28 T cell receptor beta chains from one sample sequenced in a study of blood T cell repertoires in COVID-19. Method: immunoSEQ multiplex PCR; TCRdb's copy keeps in-frame clones and lacks some. The table has 180,000 or so clones, more than 75% seen once. Sequencing input: peripheral blood. These receptors were collected from a woman between 65 and 79 years old with acute or convalescent COVID-19.

This rearrangement joins TRBV18 to TRBJ1-5; 8 positions agree with TRBD1. This CDR3 is built from 15 residues. V was pared by 6 bases and J by 2 bases, with 6 bases of the junction left unmatched. Germline loops: CDR1 KGHSH, CDR2 LQKENI. The CDR3, as DNA: TGTGCCAGCTCCTTGGACAGGGCAGGCAATCAGCCCCAGCATTTT. Its protein product is CASSLDRAGNQPQHF.

The chain combines TRBV11-3 with TRBJ1-5; D ambiguous. The germline CDR1 and CDR2 sequences are SGHNT and YENEEA. The CDR3 is 16 residues long. The V and J ends lost 3 bases and 0 bases respectively, with 12 bases between them. The CDR3 spells CASSFYLRFSNQPQHF. In DNA form, the CDR3 reads TGTGCCAGCAGCTTTTACTTACGATTTAGCAATCAGCCCCAGCATTTT.

This sequence joins TRBV30 and TRBJ1-2, with TRBD1 matching 8 bases. V lost 6 bases and J lost 2; bases outside the gene matches: 20. Germline CDR1 is GTSNPN and CDR2 is SVGIG (reference sequence). The CDR3 is made up of 18 amino acids. The CDR3 reads CACLTRPPRTGNNYGYTF. The CDR3 DNA is TGTGCCTGCCTTACCCGTCCTCCGCGGACAGGGAACAACTATGGCTACACCTTC.

The V and J genes are TRBV28 and TRBJ2-1, with 15 nucleotides matching TRBD2. The germline V gene has CDR1 MDHEN and CDR2 SYDVKM. This CDR3 spans 14 amino acids. V trimming: 7 bases; J trimming: 7 bases; junction bases outside the gene matches: 2. CDR3: CASIGTSGRNEQFF. In DNA form, the CDR3 reads TGTGCCAGCATTGGGACTAGCGGGAGGAATGAGCAGTTCTTC.

The chain uses TRBV5-4 and TRBJ2-6; 8 bases agree with TRBD1. This CDR3 region has 16 residues. CDR1 and CDR2 (germline): SGHNT, YYREEE (reference sequence). V shed 5 bases and J 2 bases; nucleotides not matched to a gene: 6. CDR3: CASSRQGAAGANVLTF. CDR3 bases: TGTGCCAGCAGTAGGCAGGGGGCTGCTGGGGCCAACGTCCTGACTTTC.

The chain employs TRBV25-1 and TRBJ1-3; no firm D call. The CDR3 has 16 residues. Looked up from germline, CDR1 is MGHDK and CDR2 is SYGVNS. Trimming left V 6 bases short and J 4 bases short, with 19 bases between. This CDR3 is CASRANGRVHGNTIYF. CDR3 bases: TGTGCCAGCAGGGCCAATGGGAGGGTTCACGGAAACACCATATATTTT.

This chain uses TRBV19 with TRBJ2-3, with D unresolved. V shed 5 bases and J shed 4 bases, with 10 bases lying between them. The CDR3 length is 13 residues. CDR1 is LNHDA, CDR2 SQIVND, per germline (reference sequence). This CDR3 is CASSSAVSDTQYF. The CDR3 bases are TGTGCCAGTAGTTCGGCGGTATCAGATACGCAGTATTTT.

The chain has TRBV6-1 and TRBJ2-1; 10 nucleotides agree with TRBD2. The trim removed 6 bases at V and 9 bases at J, leaving 8 bases unmatched. From germline, CDR1 is MNHNS and CDR2 SASEGT. CDR3 length equals 14 residues. The CDR3 is CASSGSSGSAEQFF. The CDR3 bases are TGTGCCAGCAGCGGTTCTAGCGGGAGCGCTGAGCAGTTCTTC.

The chain has TRBV4-1 and TRBJ1-6, with a weak D call TRBD1 (5 bases). The germline CDR1 and CDR2 sequences are MGHRA and YSYEKL. This CDR3 comprises 17 residues. V was clipped by 1 base and J by 9 bases, with 19 bases between them. Written as DNA, the CDR3 is TGCGCCAGCAGCCAAGCCCTCGCTGTCAGGGAGGGTTCACCCCTCCACTTT. Translating it yields CASSQALAVREGSPLHF.

The chain recombines TRBV6-2 or TRBV6-3 with TRBJ2-7; D possibly corresponds to TRBD2 (5 bases). This CDR3 is 15 amino acids long. Germline assignment: CDR1 MNHEY and CDR2 SVGEGT. V was pared by 5 bases and J by 6 bases, with 20 bases between. CDR3 amino acids: CASSATSPLSGEQYF. CDR3 in DNA: TGTGCCAGCAGTGCCACTAGTCCACTCTCCGGCGAGCAGTACTTC.

V and J are TRBV3-1 (or the pseudogene TRBV3-2) and TRBJ1-2; TRBD1 might be the D (6 bases). With 5 bases removed from V and 4 bases from J, the gap between germline ends came to 17 bases. The CDR3 is made up of 15 amino acids. Germline values: CDR1 LGHDT, CDR2 YNNKEL (reference sequence). CDR3 protein: CASSDFRGRIYGYTF. The DNA of the CDR3 is TGTGCCAGCAGCGACTTCAGGGGTAGGATCTATGGCTACACCTTC.

The chain has TRBV27 and TRBJ2-2, with a possible D match to TRBD2 (5 bases). The CDR3 is 12 residues long. CDR1 is MNHEY and CDR2 is SMNVEV in the germline V gene (reference sequence). The V gene lost 8 bases and the J gene lost 7 bases, with 11 bases spanning the gap. CDR3 protein: CASPFRGGELFF. CDR3 in DNA: TGTGCCAGCCCATTCCGGGGCGGGGAGCTGTTTTTT.

The chain employs TRBV19 and TRBJ1-5, with a possible D match to TRBD1 (6 bases). CDR3 size: 15 residues. V dropped 0 bases and J dropped 6 bases, with 12 bases sitting between them. The V gene's germline CDR1 is LNHDA and CDR2 SQIVND (reference sequence). In DNA form, the CDR3 reads TGTGCCAGTAGTATAGATCATCAGGGGAGTCAGCCCCAGCATTTT. Protein product: CASSIDHQGSQPQHF. Filled out from reference TRBV19 and TRBJ1-5, the complete variable domain reads DGGITQSPKYLFRKEGQNVTLSCEQNLNHDAMYWYRQDPGQGLRLIYYSQIVNDFQKGDIAEGYSVSREKKESFPLTVTSAQKNPTAFYLCASSIDHQGSQPQHFGDGTRLSIL.

V gene TRBV5-4 combines with J gene TRBJ1-1; D is ambiguous. CDR1 is SGHNT, CDR2 YYREEE, per germline (reference sequence). V was shortened by 4 bases and J by 0 bases, with 16 bases between the two germline ends. The CDR3 sequence is 16 residues long. CDR3 loop: CASSPGPEVMNTEAFF. CDR3 sequence (DNA): TGTGCCAGCAGCCCTGGCCCCGAGGTCATGAACACTGAAGCTTTCTTT.

J is TRBJ1-6 and V is TRBV7-2; tentative D call: TRBD1 (6 bases). The CDR3 sequence is 15 residues long. Trimming shortened V by 4 bases and J by 7 bases, and 14 bases separated the two germline ends. Per the germline V gene, CDR1 is SGHTA and CDR2 is FQGNSA. As DNA, the CDR3 is TGTGCCAGCAGCTCTCTTGGGGGCACAAATTCACCCCTCCACTTT. It specifies CASSSLGGTNSPLHF.

The chain carries TRBV4-1 and TRBJ1-5; TRBD1 matches 7 bases. There are 13 residues in the CDR3. J gave up 4 bases and V 4 bases, and 1 base lay outside the gene matches. The V gene's germline CDR1 is MGHRA and CDR2 YSYEKL. CDR3 residues: CASSPTGNQPQHF. The CDR3 coding sequence is TGCGCCAGCAGCCCGACAGGGAATCAGCCCCAGCATTTT.

The chain links TRBV18 to TRBJ2-7; TRBD2 matches 11 bases. The CDR3 has 15 residues. V dropped 3 bases and J dropped 1; count of bases not matched to a gene: 2. Germline CDR1 reads KGHSH; CDR2 reads LQKENI. CDR3 sequence reads: CASSPTSGSSYEQYF. In nucleotides, the CDR3 is TGTGCCAGCTCACCTACTAGCGGGAGTTCCTACGAGCAGTACTTC.

This clone was seen repeatedly, ten times or more. V gene TRBV30 combines with J gene TRBJ1-6, with D perhaps TRBD1 (5 bases). The CDR3 sequence is 15 residues long. Trimming removed 2 bases at V and 3 bases at J, with 11 bases between. Per germline, CDR1 GTSNPN and CDR2 SVGIG (reference sequence). The CDR3: CAWSRDSNYNSPLHF. The CDR3 DNA is TGTGCCTGGAGTCGAGACAGTAACTATAATTCACCCCTCCACTTT.

The chain couples TRBV4-1 to TRBJ2-3, with D possibly matching TRBD1 (6 bases). V was cut by 4 bases and J by 0 bases, with 8 bases left in between. CDR1 MGHRA and CDR2 YSYEKL come from the germline V gene. There are 14 residues in the CDR3. CDR3 in amino acids: CASSRTGSTDTQYF. The CDR3 DNA is TGCGCCAGCAGCCGAACAGGGAGCACAGATACGCAGTATTTT.

This chain connects TRBV27 to TRBJ2-3; D unresolved. CDR3 length equals 13 residues. Between the trimmed V and J ends, which lost 5 bases and 2 bases, there was a span of 8 bases. The germline gives CDR1 MNHEY, CDR2 SMNVEV (reference sequence). CDR3 bases: TGTGCCAGCAGTCGGGTGCTCACAGATACGCAGTATTTT. Translated: CASSRVLTDTQYF.

This chain uses TRBV19 with TRBJ1-2; D remains unclear. This CDR3 has 10 residues. V was trimmed by 10 bases and J by 9 bases, leaving 12 bases between them. From germline, CDR1 is LNHDA and CDR2 SQIVND (reference sequence). The CDR3 bases are TGTGCCACTTCCGGGATCAGCTACACCTTC. It codes for CATSGISYTF.

This rearrangement joins TRBV7-2 to TRBJ2-7; 9 bases match TRBD2. J gave up 2 bases and V 2 bases, and 13 bases lay outside the gene matches. CDR3 length: 18 amino acids. Germline V lookup: CDR1 SGHTA, CDR2 FQGNSA. The DNA of the CDR3 is TGTGCCAGCAGCTTATCGTGGTCGCCGACTAGCGGTACCTACGAGCAGTACTTC. This encodes CASSLSWSPTSGTYEQYF.

V and J are TRBV4-3 and TRBJ1-5; D is uncertain. Germline V gives CDR1 LGHNA, CDR2 YSLEER. V was trimmed by 0 bases and J by 4 bases, leaving 4 bases between them. The CDR3 runs to 13 residues. The CDR3 protein is CASSQDLNQPQHF. In DNA form, the CDR3 reads TGCGCCAGCAGCCAAGACCTGAATCAGCCCCAGCATTTT.

With regard to this clone: Other DNA sequences of this sample code for an identical CDR3. The gene calls are TRBV14 and TRBJ2-5, with D uncertain. Germline loops: CDR1 SGHDN, CDR2 FVKESK. Trimming pared 3 bases from V and 5 bases from J, leaving 10 bases between. This CDR3 has 13 residues. Here the CDR3 reads CASSQGLGETQYF. DNA for the CDR3: TGTGCCAGCAGCCAGGGTCTCGGGGAGACCCAGTACTTC.

V and J are TRBV7-2 and TRBJ2-5; D is perhaps TRBD2 (6 bases). The germline V gene encodes CDR1 SGHTA and CDR2 FQGNSA. Trimming removed 3 bases from V and 1 base from J, with 12 bases in between. This CDR3 is 15 amino acids long. CDR3 nucleotides: TGTGCCAGCAGCTTTAATGGCGGGGCCCAAGAGACCCAGTACTTC. Encoded protein: CASSFNGGAQETQYF.

Only one count was recorded for this clone. This chain uses TRBV5-1 with TRBJ1-3; TRBD1 agrees at 7 bases. Germline CDR1 and CDR2: SGHRS and YFSETQ. This CDR3 spans 17 amino acids. V was clipped by 5 bases and J by 0 bases; unmatched bases: 11. The CDR3: CASRLHSTGTSGNTIYF. For the CDR3, the DNA is TGCGCCAGCAGGTTACATTCGACAGGGACCTCTGGAAACACCATATATTTT.

The chain links TRBV6-2 or TRBV6-3 to TRBJ1-5; 7 positions match TRBD1. Germline-derived CDR1 and CDR2 are MNHEY and SVGEGT. V lost 2 bases and J lost 11; bases outside the gene matches: 9. CDR3 size: 14 residues. The CDR3 here is CASSYGQGVMAQHF. The DNA of the CDR3 is TGTGCCAGCAGTTACGGGCAGGGGGTGATGGCCCAGCATTTT.

J is TRBJ1-6 and V is TRBV5-1; 8 nucleotides line up with TRBD1. The CDR3 is made up of 16 amino acids. CDR1 SGHRS and CDR2 YFSETQ come from the germline V gene. The ends lost 0 bases at V and 9 bases at J; junction bases unmatched: 8. The CDR3 spells CASSLAGGVEGSPLHF. The CDR3 coding sequence is TGCGCCAGCAGCTTGGCAGGGGGCGTGGAAGGTTCACCCCTCCACTTT.